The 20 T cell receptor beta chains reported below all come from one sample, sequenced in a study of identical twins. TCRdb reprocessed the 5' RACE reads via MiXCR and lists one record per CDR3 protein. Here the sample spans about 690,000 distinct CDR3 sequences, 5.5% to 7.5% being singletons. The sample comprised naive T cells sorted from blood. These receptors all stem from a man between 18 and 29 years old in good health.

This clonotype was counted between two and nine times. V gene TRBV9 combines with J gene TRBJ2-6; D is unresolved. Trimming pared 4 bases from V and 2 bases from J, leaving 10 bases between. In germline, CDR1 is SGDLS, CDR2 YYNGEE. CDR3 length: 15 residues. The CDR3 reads CASSPRAPGANVLTF. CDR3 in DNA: TGTGCCAGCAGCCCCCGGGCCCCTGGGGCCAACGTCCTGACTTTC.

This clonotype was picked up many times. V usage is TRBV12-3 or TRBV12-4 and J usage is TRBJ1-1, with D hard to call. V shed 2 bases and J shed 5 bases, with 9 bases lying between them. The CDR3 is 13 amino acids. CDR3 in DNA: TGTGCCAGCAGTTTATTCCGGAATACTGAAGCTTTCTTT. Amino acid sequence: CASSLFRNTEAFF.

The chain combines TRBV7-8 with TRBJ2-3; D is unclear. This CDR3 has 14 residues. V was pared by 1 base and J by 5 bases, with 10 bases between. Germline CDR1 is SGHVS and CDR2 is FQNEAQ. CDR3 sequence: CASSLGLWQDTQYF. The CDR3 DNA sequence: TGTGCCAGCAGCTTAGGTCTCTGGCAAGATACGCAGTATTTT.

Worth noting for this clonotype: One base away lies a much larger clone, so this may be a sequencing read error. Here the CDR3 reads CASSNRDVFTDAQYF. The CDR3 region has the DNA TGTGCCAGCAGCAACCGGGACGTATTCACAGATGCGCAGTATTTT. The chain couples TRBV9 to TRBJ2-3, with D perhaps given as TRBD1 or TRBD2 (5 bases each). Germline V gene data show CDR1 as SGDLS and CDR2 as YYNGEE. This CDR3 is built from 15 residues.

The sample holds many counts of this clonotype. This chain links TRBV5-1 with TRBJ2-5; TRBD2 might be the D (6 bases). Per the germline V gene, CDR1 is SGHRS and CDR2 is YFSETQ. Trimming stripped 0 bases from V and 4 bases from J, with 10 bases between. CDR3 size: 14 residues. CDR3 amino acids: CASSLDWRGETQYF. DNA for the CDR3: TGCGCCAGCAGCTTGGATTGGCGGGGAGAGACCCAGTACTTC.

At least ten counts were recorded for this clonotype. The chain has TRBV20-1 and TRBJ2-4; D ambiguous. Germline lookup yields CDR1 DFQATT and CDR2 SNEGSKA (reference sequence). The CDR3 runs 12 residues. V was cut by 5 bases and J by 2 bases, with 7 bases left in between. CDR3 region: CSAVWPKNIQYF. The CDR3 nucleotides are TGCAGTGCTGTGTGGCCCAAAAACATTCAGTACTTC.

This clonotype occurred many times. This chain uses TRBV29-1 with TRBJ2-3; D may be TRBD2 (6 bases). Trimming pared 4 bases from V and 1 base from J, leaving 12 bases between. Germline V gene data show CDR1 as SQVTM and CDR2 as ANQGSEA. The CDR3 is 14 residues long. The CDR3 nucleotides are TGCAGCGTTGGCGAAGCTAGCGGCACAGATACGCAGTATTTT. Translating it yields CSVGEASGTDTQYF.

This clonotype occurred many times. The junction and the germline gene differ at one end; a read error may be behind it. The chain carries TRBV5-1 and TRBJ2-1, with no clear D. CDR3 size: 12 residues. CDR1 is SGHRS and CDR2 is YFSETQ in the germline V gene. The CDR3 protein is CASSLSSNEQFF. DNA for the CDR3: TGTGCCAGCAGTTTAAGCAGCAATGAGCAGTTCTTC.

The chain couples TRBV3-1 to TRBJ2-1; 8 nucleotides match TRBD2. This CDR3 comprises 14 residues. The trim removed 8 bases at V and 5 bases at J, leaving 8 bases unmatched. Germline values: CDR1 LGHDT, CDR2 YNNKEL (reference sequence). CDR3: CASSPVLADNEQFF. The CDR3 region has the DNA TGTGCCAGCTCGCCGGTACTAGCGGACAATGAGCAGTTCTTC.

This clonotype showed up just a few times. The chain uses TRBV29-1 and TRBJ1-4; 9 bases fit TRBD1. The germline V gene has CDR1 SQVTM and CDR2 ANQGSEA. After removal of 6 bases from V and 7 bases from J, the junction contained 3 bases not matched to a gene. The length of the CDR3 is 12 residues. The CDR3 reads CSVDRGTEKLFF. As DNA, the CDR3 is TGCAGCGTGGACAGGGGAACTGAAAAACTGTTTTTT.

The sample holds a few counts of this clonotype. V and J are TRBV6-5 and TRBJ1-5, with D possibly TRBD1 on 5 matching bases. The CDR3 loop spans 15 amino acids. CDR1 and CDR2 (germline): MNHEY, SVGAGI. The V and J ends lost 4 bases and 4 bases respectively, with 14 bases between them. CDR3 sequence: CASSLGRATNQPQHF. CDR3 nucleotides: TGTGCCAGCAGTTTGGGCAGGGCTACGAATCAGCCCCAGCATTTT.

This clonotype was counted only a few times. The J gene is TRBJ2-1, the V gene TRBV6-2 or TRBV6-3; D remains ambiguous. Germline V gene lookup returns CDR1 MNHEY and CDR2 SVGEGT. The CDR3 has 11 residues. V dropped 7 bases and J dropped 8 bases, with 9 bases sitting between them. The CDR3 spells CASTRAYEQFF. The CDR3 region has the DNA TGTGCCAGCACCCGGGCGTATGAGCAGTTCTTC.

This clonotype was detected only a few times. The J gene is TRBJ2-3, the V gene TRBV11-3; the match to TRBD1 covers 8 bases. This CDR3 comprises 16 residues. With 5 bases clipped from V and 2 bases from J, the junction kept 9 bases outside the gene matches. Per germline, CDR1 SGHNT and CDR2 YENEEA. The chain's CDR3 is CASSRTPGQVTDTQYF. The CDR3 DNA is TGTGCCAGCAGCCGAACACCGGGACAGGTCACAGATACGCAGTATTTT.

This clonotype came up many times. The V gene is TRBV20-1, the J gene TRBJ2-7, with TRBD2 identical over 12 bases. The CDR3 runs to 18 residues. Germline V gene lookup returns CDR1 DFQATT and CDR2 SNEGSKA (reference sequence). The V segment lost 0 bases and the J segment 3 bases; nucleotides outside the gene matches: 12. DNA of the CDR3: TGCAGTGCTAGAGATCAAATTAGGACTAGCGGGGATTTCTACGAGCAGTACTTC. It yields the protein CSARDQIRTSGDFYEQYF.

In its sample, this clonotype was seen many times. This CDR3 reads CASSPSKDLHYGYTF. CDR3 nucleotide sequence: TGCGCCAGCAGCCCGTCAAAGGATCTGCACTATGGCTACACCTTC. The V gene is TRBV5-1, the J gene TRBJ1-2; no definite D call. Trimming left V 4 bases short and J 3 bases short, with 16 bases between. This CDR3 is 15 amino acids long. The V gene's germline CDR1 is SGHRS and CDR2 YFSETQ.

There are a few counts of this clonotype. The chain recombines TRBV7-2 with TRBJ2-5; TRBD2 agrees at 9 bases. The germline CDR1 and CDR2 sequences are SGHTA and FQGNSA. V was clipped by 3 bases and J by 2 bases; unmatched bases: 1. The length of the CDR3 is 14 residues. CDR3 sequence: CASSLGLAQETQYF. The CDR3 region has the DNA TGTGCCAGCAGCTTGGGACTAGCTCAAGAGACCCAGTACTTC.

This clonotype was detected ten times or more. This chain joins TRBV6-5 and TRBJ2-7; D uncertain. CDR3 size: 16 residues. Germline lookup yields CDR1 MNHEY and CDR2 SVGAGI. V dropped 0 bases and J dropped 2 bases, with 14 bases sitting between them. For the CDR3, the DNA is TGTGCCAGCAGTTACTCGAAGCCCGGCGGAGCCTACGAGCAGTACTTC. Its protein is CASSYSKPGGAYEQYF.

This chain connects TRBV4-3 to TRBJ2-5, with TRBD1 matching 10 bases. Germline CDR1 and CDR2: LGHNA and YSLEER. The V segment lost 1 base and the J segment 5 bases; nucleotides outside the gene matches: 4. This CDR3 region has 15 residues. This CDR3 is CASSQATGGTETQYF. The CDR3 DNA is TGCGCCAGCAGCCAAGCGACAGGGGGCACGGAGACCCAGTACTTC.

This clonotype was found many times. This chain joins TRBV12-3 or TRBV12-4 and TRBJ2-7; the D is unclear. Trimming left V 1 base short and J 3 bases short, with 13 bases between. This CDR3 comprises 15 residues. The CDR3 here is CASSLGTLGIYEQYF. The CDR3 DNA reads TGTGCCAGCAGTTTAGGCACCCTTGGAATCTACGAGCAGTACTTC.

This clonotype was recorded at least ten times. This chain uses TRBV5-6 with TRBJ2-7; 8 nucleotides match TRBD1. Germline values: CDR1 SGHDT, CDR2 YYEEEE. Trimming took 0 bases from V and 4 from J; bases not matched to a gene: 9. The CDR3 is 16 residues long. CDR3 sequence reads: CASSLEAGQDRYEQYV. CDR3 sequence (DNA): TGTGCCAGCAGCTTGGAGGCGGGACAGGACCGTTACGAGCAGTACGTC.